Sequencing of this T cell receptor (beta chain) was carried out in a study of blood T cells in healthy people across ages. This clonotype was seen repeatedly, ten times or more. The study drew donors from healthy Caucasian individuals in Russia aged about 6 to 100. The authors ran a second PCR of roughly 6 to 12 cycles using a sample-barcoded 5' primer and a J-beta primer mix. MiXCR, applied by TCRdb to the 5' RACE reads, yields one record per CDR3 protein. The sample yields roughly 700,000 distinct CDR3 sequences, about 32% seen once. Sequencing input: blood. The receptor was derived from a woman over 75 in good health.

For the CDR3, the DNA is TGTGCCAGCAGCTTCGGGACAGGGGCCAAAAACATTCAGTACTTC. This encodes CASSFGTGAKNIQYF. The chain couples TRBV5-5 to TRBJ2-4; 9 bases match TRBD1. Germline CDR1 SGHKS, CDR2 YYEKEE (reference sequence). The CDR3 loop spans 15 amino acids. V dropped 2 bases and J dropped 1; count of bases not matched to a gene: 1.